This TCR beta chain was identified during a study of blood T cell repertoires in COVID-19 (TCRdb year 2020). Background on the whole study: Collaborator samples came from the United States, Italy and Spain and covered acute and convalescent phases of COVID-19. Sample metadata almost always included a de-identified subject ID, COVID-19 status, age in years and sex. The prospective study material was composed of cDNA or gDNA derived from T cells, B-cell-depleted T cells, or PBMCs. The repertoires were released in a freely available public database intended as a resource for research on the immune response to SARS-CoV-2. Subjects who had been exposed to COVID-19, were actively infected with it, or had recovered from it provided the deeply sampled blood TCRbeta repertoires that made up the dataset. HLA class I and class II types, where available, came from metadata supplied by the sample provider rather than from assay-based typing. The samples were drawn from the first 160 participants of the ongoing ImmuneRACE study and from 1,254 subjects provided by 6 global collaborators.

Findings and caveats that apply to the study as a whole: The quantity of clinical and demographic metadata differed by source and by participant and was supplied without curation.

CDR1 and CDR2 are read off the germline V gene as ENHRY and SYGVKD. Cut back by 6 bases and 2 bases, the V and J ends lie 19 bases apart. The CDR3 contains 16 residues, cysteine and phenylalanine counted. Of all the DNA, just the CDR3 is kept, 48 bases in frame from base 1. Collaborating institutions collected whole blood in K2EDTA tubes following their own protocols. For TCRbeta analysis, collaborator samples were shipped as frozen whole blood, as isolated PBMCs, or as DNA extracted from either sample type. With respect to this clone: Its antigen target is currently unknown. No much larger clonotype is one base removed from it; base qualities were not supplied.

The immunoSEQ Assay, a bias-controlled multiplex PCR, was used to amplify TCRbeta CDR3 regions from genomic DNA. In the authors' own workflow: The number of nucleated cells in each sample was estimated from the amplification of reference gene primers within the assay. Sequence reads were collapsed and filtered to measure the absolute abundance of every unique TCRbeta CDR3 rearrangement. For each sample, productive Simpson clonality was calculated as the square root of Simpson's diversity index over productive rearrangements. What TCRdb holds here is the immuneACCESS table cut down to in-frame rearrangements. Part of the clones is not present; checked against another copy, under half of the missing clones reflect an unresolved V gene, and the others are unexplained. From that table come the V and J calls and clone size; the DNA was used to work out D and trimming. The sample yields approximately 140,000 clones; about 82% were counted once. 2.5% to 3% of the sample rests with the top ten.

Recombination joined TRBV10-3 with TRBJ1-1; TRBD1 is a weak D gene call, 6 bases matching. Specimen: peripheral blood. The TCR originated in a woman in her thirties or forties with active or convalescent COVID-19. The bases are TGTGCCATCAGGGAAGGGAGGGCAGGGGTAAACACTGAAGCTTTCTTT. Its product reads: CAIREGRAGVNTEAFF.